The following is a T cell receptor (beta chain) sequence with its context. As processed by the authors: By means of reference gene primer amplification, nucleated cell counts were estimated. The method was immunoSEQ multiplex PCR; TCRdb's version includes in-frame clones alone and lacks a portion of them. The V and J calls and clone size were taken over from that table, and D and trimming were inferred from the DNA. The data contain about 67,000 clones, roughly nine tenths of them singletons. The entry originates in a study of blood T cell repertoires in COVID-19. On the study more broadly: Acute and convalescent COVID-19 specimens originated in the United States, Italy and Spain. PBMCs, B-cell-depleted T cells, or T cells were the source of the cDNA or gDNA that made up the material.

Material for sequencing was peripheral blood. The receptor comes from a man aged 50 to 60 with active COVID-19.

For the CDR3, the DNA is TGTGCCAGCAGGGGATCCGGGACAGACGCCTACGAGCAGTACTTC. It translates to CASRGSGTDAYEQYF. The chain recombines TRBV2 with TRBJ2-7, with 7 bases matching TRBD1. The germline CDR1 and CDR2 sequences are SNHLY and FYNNEI. The CDR3 is made up of 15 amino acids. With 6 bases clipped from V and 2 bases from J, the junction kept 10 bases outside the gene matches.